This TCR beta chain was profiled in a study of control samples from healthy donors and cancer patients. The length of the CDR3 is 14 residues. Germline-derived CDR1 and CDR2 are MDHEN and SYDVKM. The germline V and J ends were trimmed by 3 bases and 1 base, with 9 bases remaining between them. The repertoire was sequenced with immunoSEQ multiplex PCR; TCRdb's copy has only in-frame clones and lacks some. The table records around 140,000 clones, over 85% of them present only once. This clone was found once. The chain couples TRBV28 to TRBJ2-5; D unclear. The TCR comes from a man aged 18 to 30 in good health. Material for sequencing was blood. The CDR3: CASSFGGTQETQYF. CDR3 bases: TGTGCCAGCAGTTTCGGCGGAACCCAAGAGACCCAGTACTTC.